Below are 6 T cell receptor beta chains sequenced from a single sample in a study of spatial heterogeneity in lung cancer. Study-level results: For expanded intratumoral alpha and beta TCRs, counts tracked tumor mutation counts.

As to time point: sample taken at primary tumor resection. Their target antigens are unknown. TCRdb re-derived calls from the 5' RACE reads in MiXCR, one entry per CDR3 protein. This sample has about 100,000 distinct CDR3 sequences; 4.4% occur once, and the top ten carry 21%. The sequencing here drew on lung tumor tissue, taken at surgery. These TCRs come from a male donor with early-stage non-small cell lung cancer.

This clonotype was observed many times. The chain combines TRBV12-3 or TRBV12-4 with TRBJ2-7; 12 positions match TRBD2. There are 15 residues in the CDR3. The V and J ends lost 5 bases and 6 bases, in that order; junction bases with no gene match: 8. This chain's CDR3 is CASSMGLAGSGEQYF. The CDR3 DNA reads TGTGCCAGCAGTATGGGACTAGCGGGCTCCGGCGAGCAGTACTTC.

This clonotype was seen many times. The rearrangement joins TRBV7-9 to TRBJ2-4; a possible D gene is TRBD2 (6 bases). With 3 bases removed from V and 1 base from J, the gap between germline ends came to 13 bases. This CDR3 comprises 16 residues. Germline loops: CDR1 SEHNR, CDR2 FQNEAQ (reference sequence). The DNA of the CDR3 is TGTGCCAGCAGCTTTGTGGACCGGGGGGCCAAAAACATTCAGTACTTC. It translates to CASSFVDRGAKNIQYF. The variable domain in full, with the rest retrieved from reference TRBV7-9 and TRBJ2-4, is DTGVSQNPRHKITKRGQNVTFRCDPISEHNRLYWYRQTLGQGPEFLTYFQNEAQLEKSRLLSDRFSAERPKGSFSTLEIQRTEQGDSAMYLCASSFVDRGAKNIQYFGAGTRLSVL.

This clonotype was picked up many times. The chain is built from TRBV28 and TRBJ2-7; TRBD1 is a possible D gene (6 bases). There are 18 residues in the CDR3. Trimming stripped 3 bases from V and 4 bases from J, with 25 bases between. Germline V gene lookup returns CDR1 MDHEN and CDR2 SYDVKM. This chain's CDR3 is CASSLSYLAGTTLYEQYF. The CDR3 DNA follows: TGTGCCAGCAGTTTGTCTTATCTCGCCGGGACAACTTTATACGAGCAGTACTTC.

This clonotype was observed many times. J is TRBJ2-7 and V is TRBV5-1; 11 nucleotides align to TRBD2. The ends lost 3 bases at V and 0 bases at J; junction bases unmatched: 2. Germline CDR1 is SGHRS and CDR2 is YFSETQ. This CDR3 has 15 residues. This CDR3 is CASSSGTSGSYEQYF. The CDR3 DNA follows: TGCGCCAGCAGCTCCGGGACTAGCGGCTCCTACGAGCAGTACTTC.

This clonotype was detected ten times or more. The V gene is TRBV5-1, the J gene TRBJ1-2; TRBD1 matches 8 bases. The germline V gene has CDR1 SGHRS and CDR2 YFSETQ. The CDR3 has 15 amino acids. Trimming took 4 bases from V and 2 from J; bases not matched to a gene: 7. DNA for the CDR3: TGCGCCAGCAGCAAGGACAGGGATGTAAACTATGGCTACACCTTC. Translation: CASSKDRDVNYGYTF.

At least ten counts were recorded for this clonotype. The chain recombines TRBV12-3 or TRBV12-4 with TRBJ1-2; TRBD1 might be the D (5 bases). V gave up 6 bases and J gave up 7 bases, with 21 bases separating them. The CDR3 is 15 residues long. The CDR3 reads CASSIFGGSRIGYTF. The CDR3 nucleotides read TGTGCCAGCAGCATCTTCGGGGGATCGAGGATTGGCTACACCTTC.